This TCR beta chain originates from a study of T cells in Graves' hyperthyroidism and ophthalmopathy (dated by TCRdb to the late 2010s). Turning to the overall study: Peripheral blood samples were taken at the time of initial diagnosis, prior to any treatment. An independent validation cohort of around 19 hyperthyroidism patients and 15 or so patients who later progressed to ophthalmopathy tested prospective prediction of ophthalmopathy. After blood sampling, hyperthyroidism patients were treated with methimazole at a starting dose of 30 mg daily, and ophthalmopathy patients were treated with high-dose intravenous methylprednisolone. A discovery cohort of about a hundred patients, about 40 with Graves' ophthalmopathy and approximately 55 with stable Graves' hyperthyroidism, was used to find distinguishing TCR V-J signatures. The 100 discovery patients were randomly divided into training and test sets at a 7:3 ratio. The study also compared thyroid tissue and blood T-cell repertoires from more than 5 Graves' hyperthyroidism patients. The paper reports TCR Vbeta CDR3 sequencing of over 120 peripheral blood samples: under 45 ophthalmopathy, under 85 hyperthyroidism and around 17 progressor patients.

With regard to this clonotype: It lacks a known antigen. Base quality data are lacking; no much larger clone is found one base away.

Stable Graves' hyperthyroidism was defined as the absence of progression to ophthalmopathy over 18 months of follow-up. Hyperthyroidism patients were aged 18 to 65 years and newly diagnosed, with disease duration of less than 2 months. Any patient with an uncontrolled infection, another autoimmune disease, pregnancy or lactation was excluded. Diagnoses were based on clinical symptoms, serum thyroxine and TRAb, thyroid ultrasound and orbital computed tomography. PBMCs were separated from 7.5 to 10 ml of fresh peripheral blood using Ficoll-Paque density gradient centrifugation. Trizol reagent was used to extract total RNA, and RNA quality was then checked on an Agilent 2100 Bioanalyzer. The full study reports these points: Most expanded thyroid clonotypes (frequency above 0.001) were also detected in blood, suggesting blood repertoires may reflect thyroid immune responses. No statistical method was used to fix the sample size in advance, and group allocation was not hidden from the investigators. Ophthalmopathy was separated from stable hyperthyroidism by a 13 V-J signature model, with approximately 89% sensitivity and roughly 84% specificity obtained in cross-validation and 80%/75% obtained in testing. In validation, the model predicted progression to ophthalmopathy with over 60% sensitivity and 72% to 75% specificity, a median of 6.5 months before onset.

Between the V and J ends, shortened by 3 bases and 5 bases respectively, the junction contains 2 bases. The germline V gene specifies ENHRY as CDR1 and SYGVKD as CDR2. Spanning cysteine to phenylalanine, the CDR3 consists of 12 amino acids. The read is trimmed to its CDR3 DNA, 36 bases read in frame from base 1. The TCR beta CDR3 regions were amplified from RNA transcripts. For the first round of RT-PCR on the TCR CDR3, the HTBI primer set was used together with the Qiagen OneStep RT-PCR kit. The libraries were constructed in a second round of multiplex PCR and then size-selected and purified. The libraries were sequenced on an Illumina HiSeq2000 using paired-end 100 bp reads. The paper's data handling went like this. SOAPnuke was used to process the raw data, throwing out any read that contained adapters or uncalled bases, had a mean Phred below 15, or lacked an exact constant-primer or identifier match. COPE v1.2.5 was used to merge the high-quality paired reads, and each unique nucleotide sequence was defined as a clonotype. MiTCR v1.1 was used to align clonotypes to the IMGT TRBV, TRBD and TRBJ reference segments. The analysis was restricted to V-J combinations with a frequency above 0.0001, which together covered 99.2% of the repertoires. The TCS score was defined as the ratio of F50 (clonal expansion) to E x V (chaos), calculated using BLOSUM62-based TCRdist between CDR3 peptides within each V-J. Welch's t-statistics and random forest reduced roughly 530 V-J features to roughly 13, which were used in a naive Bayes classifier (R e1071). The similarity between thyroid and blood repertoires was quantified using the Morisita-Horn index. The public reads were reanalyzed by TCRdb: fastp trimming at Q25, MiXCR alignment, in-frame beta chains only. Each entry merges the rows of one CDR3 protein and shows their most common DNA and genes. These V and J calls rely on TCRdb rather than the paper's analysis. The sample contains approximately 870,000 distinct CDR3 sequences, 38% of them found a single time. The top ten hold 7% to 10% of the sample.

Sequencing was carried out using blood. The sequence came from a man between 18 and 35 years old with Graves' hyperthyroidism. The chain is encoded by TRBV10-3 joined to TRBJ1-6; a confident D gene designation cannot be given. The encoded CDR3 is CAISDHNSPLHF. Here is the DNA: TGTGCCATCAGTGACCATAATTCACCCCTCCACTTT.